A selection of T cell receptor beta chains follows, all from one sample in a study of blood T cell repertoires in COVID-19. The protocol was immunoSEQ multiplex PCR, while the TCRdb copy is restricted to in-frame clones and leaves out a portion. The sample lists roughly 300,000 clones, roughly 87% occurring once. The source material was peripheral blood. The receptors here all came from a human donor in a cohort sampled during active COVID-19. CDR3s include the opening cysteine and the closing phenylalanine or tryptophan. D genes are given only for firm matches. The listing skips clone size in some rows; elsewhere it reads once, few, many or a size class.

>once|TRBV29-1|TRBD2|14|TRBJ2-1
CSVMGLADYNEQFF
TGCAGCGTTATGGGACTAGCGGACTACAATGAGCAGTTCTTC
>-|TRBV4-1|-|17|TRBJ1-3
CASSQGLTRGSGNTIYF
TGCGCCAGCAGCCAAGGACTGACTCGGGGTTCTGGAAACACCATATATTTT
>-|TRBV3-1/TRBV3-2|TRBD1|15|TRBJ1-6
CASSLTGTGNSPLHF
TGTGCCAGCAGCCTTACCGGGACAGGGAATTCACCCCTCCACTTT
>-|TRBV5-6|TRBD1|15|TRBJ2-1
CASSLATGSYNEQFF
TGTGCCAGCAGCTTGGCGACAGGGTCCTACAATGAGCAGTTCTTC
>-|TRBV6-5|TRBD1|15|TRBJ2-7
CASSPATGTGGAVYF
TGTGCCAGCAGTCCCGCGACCGGGACAGGGGGCGCGGTGTACTTC
>-|TRBV7-2|-|14|TRBJ2-3
CASSFGGLGDTQYF
TGTGCCAGCAGCTTCGGCGGGCTGGGAGATACGCAGTATTTT
>-|TRBV28|-|13|TRBJ2-7
CASRTPGRYEQYF
TGTGCCAGCCGAACCCCGGGAAGATACGAGCAGTACTTC
>-|TRBV29-1|-|13|TRBJ2-7
CSVDGGALNEQYF
TGCAGCGTTGATGGAGGGGCCCTTAACGAGCAGTACTTC
>-|TRBV29-1|-|13|TRBJ1-4
CSVHSGADEKLFF
TGCAGCGTTCACTCAGGGGCTGATGAAAAACTGTTTTTT
>-|TRBV2|-|11|TRBJ2-3
CASSPRDTQYF
TGTGCCAGTTCCCCGAGGGATACGCAGTATTTT
>few|TRBV5-1|TRBD2|16|TRBJ2-5
CASSLGGGTSQETQYF
TGCGCCAGCAGCTTGGGAGGAGGGACTAGTCAAGAGACCCAGTACTTC
>-|TRBV28|-|13|TRBJ2-1
CASSPPGGDEQFF
TGTGCCAGCAGCCCCCCGGGGGGCGATGAGCAGTTCTTC
>-|TRBV9|TRBD1|16|TRBJ1-1
CASSENTGVWNTEAFF
TGTGCCAGCAGCGAAAACACAGGGGTCTGGAACACTGAAGCTTTCTTT
>-|TRBV5-6|TRBD1|16|TRBJ1-2
CASSPLLSGQGFGYTF
TGTGCCAGCAGCCCCCTACTATCGGGACAGGGTTTTGGCTACACCTTC
>-|TRBV3-1/TRBV3-2|TRBD1|15|TRBJ2-2
CASSSWTGQNEELFF
TGTGCCAGCAGCTCATGGACAGGGCAGAACGAGGAGCTGTTTTTT
>-|TRBV19|TRBD1|17|TRBJ2-6
CASSSRDRGAGANVLTF
TGTGCCAGTAGTAGCCGGGACAGGGGGGCTGGGGCCAACGTCCTGACTTTC
>-|TRBV3-1/TRBV3-2|-|14|TRBJ1-3
CASRLQGIGNTIYF
TGTGCCAGCAGACTACAGGGAATTGGAAACACCATATATTTT